One and the same sample provided the 29 T cell receptor beta chains below, sequenced in a study of metastatic and nonmetastatic thyroid tumors. Thyroid surgery had not been preceded by any treatment in any patient. TCRdb re-clonotyped the PCR reads through MiXCR. The sample lists about 11,000 clones, approximately 30% seen once, with roughly a tenth in the top ten. The sequenced sample was tumor tissue. Every receptor here comes from a male donor with papillary thyroid cancer or a benign thyroid nodule (not recorded which). Some clones in this sample may be carry-over from other donors' samples.

In its sample, this clone was seen a few times. The rearrangement uses TRBV2 and TRBJ1-6; perhaps TRBD1 as D (6 bases). The CDR3 extends over 14 amino acids. Per the germline V gene, CDR1 is SNHLY and CDR2 is FYNNEI. V lost 4 bases and J lost 10, with 14 bases in between. CDR3 DNA sequence: TGTGCCAGCAGTGGGGGGGCAGGGGTATCACCCCTCCACTTT. Translating gives CASSGGAGVSPLHF.

The genes are TRBV9 and TRBJ2-7; D perhaps matches TRBD2 (5 bases). The V gene lost 4 bases and the J gene lost 3 bases, with 17 bases spanning the gap. This CDR3 is built from 15 residues. The germline V gene has CDR1 SGDLS and CDR2 YYNGEE. The CDR3 loop is CASSPKASSLYEQYF. The CDR3, as DNA: TGTGCCAGCAGCCCTAAAGCTAGCAGCCTCTACGAGCAGTACTTC.

This clone was seen more than once but under ten times. The J gene is TRBJ1-4, the V gene TRBV28; the match to TRBD1 covers 7 bases. V lost 6 bases and J lost 7; bases outside the gene matches: 5. Germline V gene data show CDR1 as MDHEN and CDR2 as SYDVKM. The CDR3 has 13 amino acids. CDR3 nucleotide sequence: TGTGCCAGCAGAAGGGGGCTAGTTGAAAAACTGTTTTTT. This translates into CASRRGLVEKLFF.

V gene TRBV11-2 combines with J gene TRBJ2-7; 7 bases match TRBD1. The CDR3 totals 16 residues. CDR1 is SGHAT and CDR2 is FQNNGV in the germline V gene. Trimming removed 4 bases from V and 1 base from J; junction bases left unmatched: 10. CDR3 coding DNA: TGTGCCAGCAGCTACTTAGACAGGGTAGCGTCCTACGAGCAGTACTTC. Protein product: CASSYLDRVASYEQYF.

This clone ranks as medium-sized. This chain joins TRBV6-2 or TRBV6-3 and TRBJ1-3, with a weak D call TRBD1 (6 bases). The V end was cut by 4 bases, the J end by 0 bases, with 10 bases between. CDR3 length: 15 residues. Looked up from germline, CDR1 is MNHEY and CDR2 is SVGEGT. Written as DNA, the CDR3 is TGTGCCAGCAGTTTACAGGGATACTCTGGAAACACCATATATTTT. It specifies CASSLQGYSGNTIYF.

J is TRBJ2-7 and V is TRBV20-1, with 7 bases lining up with TRBD1. The germline V gene has CDR1 DFQATT and CDR2 SNEGSKA (reference sequence). The CDR3 extends over 17 amino acids. V trimming: 6 bases; J trimming: 6 bases; junction bases outside the gene matches: 23. CDR3 residues: CSAKMALLYRGGLEQYF. The DNA of the CDR3 is TGCAGTGCAAAAATGGCCCTCCTCTACAGGGGTGGTCTCGAGCAGTACTTC.

V usage is TRBV30 and J usage is TRBJ1-4; D remains unclear. The V end was cut by 0 bases, the J end by 7 bases, with 15 bases between. The germline V gene has CDR1 GTSNPN and CDR2 SVGIG (reference sequence). The CDR3 consists of 15 residues. CDR3 DNA sequence: TGTGCCTGGAGTGTGCGCCTGCAAGATCTTGAAAAACTGTTTTTT. Protein product: CAWSVRLQDLEKLFF.

This clone was observed at least ten times. V usage is TRBV5-6 and J usage is TRBJ1-6; D gene uncertain. CDR3 size: 16 residues. The V end was cut by 1 base, the J end by 0 bases, with 8 bases between. Germline V gives CDR1 SGHDT, CDR2 YYEEEE. Here the CDR3 DNA reads TGTGCCAGCAGCTTGTATGGGAGCTCCTATAATTCACCCCTCCACTTT. This codes for CASSLYGSSYNSPLHF.

The chain couples TRBV20-1 to TRBJ1-2; the match to TRBD1 covers 7 bases. The CDR3 is 14 residues long. The V gene end was trimmed by 3 bases and the J gene end by 8 bases; junction bases not matched to a gene: 12. Per germline, CDR1 DFQATT and CDR2 SNEGSKA (reference sequence). The CDR3 nucleotides are TGCAGTGCTAGCCTGACAGGGATATTTGGCGGCTACACCTTC. Its protein product is CSASLTGIFGGYTF.

The rearrangement links TRBV20-1 to TRBJ1-2, with 7 bases aligning to TRBD1. The CDR3 has 11 amino acids. Germline-derived CDR1 and CDR2 are DFQATT and SNEGSKA (reference sequence). CDR3 bases: TGCGAGAGGCAGGACAGGAATTGCTACACCTTC. Translated: CERQDRNCYTF.

In this sample, this clone turned up many times. This chain joins TRBV28 and TRBJ2-2; possible D gene TRBD1, 6 bases. CDR1 and CDR2 (germline): MDHEN, SYDVKM. The CDR3 consists of 16 residues. V lost 4 bases and J lost 1, with 13 bases in between. This chain's CDR3 is CASSSRQVVNTGELFF. As DNA, the CDR3 is TGTGCCAGCAGTTCCCGACAGGTGGTGAACACCGGGGAGCTGTTTTTT.

The rearrangement joins TRBV3-1 to TRBJ2-2; D may be TRBD2 (5 bases). CDR1 is LGHDT and CDR2 is YNNKEL in the germline V gene (reference sequence). Trimming removed 1 base at V and 15 bases at J, with 15 bases between. CDR3 length equals 13 residues. Here the CDR3 DNA reads TGTGCCAGCAGCCAAGGTCGGGGTTGGTCGGTGTTTTTT. Its translation: CASSQGRGWSVFF.

Judged by abundance, this clone is medium-sized. The rearrangement joins TRBV11-2 to TRBJ2-5; D remains unclear. Trimming removed 1 base at V and 4 bases at J, with 1 base between. This CDR3 is built from 11 residues. Looked up from germline, CDR1 is SGHAT and CDR2 is FQNNGV. This chain's CDR3 is CASSLAETQYF. CDR3 nucleotide sequence: TGTGCCAGCAGCTTAGCAGAGACCCAGTACTTC.

In nucleotides, the CDR3 is TGTGCCAGCAGCTTAGCGGGGGGTGGAGGGCAGTACTTC. It translates to CASSLAGGGGQYF. V usage is TRBV7-2 and J usage is TRBJ2-7; tentatively, D is TRBD2 (6 bases). The CDR3 has 13 amino acids. V lost 0 bases and J lost 9, with 12 bases in between. The germline V gene has CDR1 SGHTA and CDR2 FQGNSA.

This clone is medium-sized. This chain joins TRBV20-1 and TRBJ2-1; D gene unclear. The ends were cut back, 2 bases at V and 5 bases at J, with 7 bases in the middle. Germline V gives CDR1 DFQATT, CDR2 SNEGSKA (reference sequence). The length of the CDR3 is 12 residues. CDR3 region: CSARKVDNEQFF. The CDR3 DNA follows: TGCAGTGCTAGAAAAGTAGACAATGAGCAGTTCTTC.

A note on this clone: One end of the junction varies from germline; a read error may be responsible. The rearrangement links TRBV11-3 to TRBJ2-1; TRBD1 might be the D (7 bases). From germline, CDR1 is SGHNT and CDR2 YENEEA. The CDR3 is 14 residues long. The CDR3 nucleotides read TGTGCCAGCAGCTTACAGGGGGGAAACAATGAGCGGTTCTTC. This sequence encodes CASSLQGGNNERFF.

The CDR3 DNA follows: TGTGCCAGCAGCTTTACAGGGTTCGCGGGGCAAATCACAGATACGCAGTATTTT. Protein: CASSFTGFAGQITDTQYF. The rearrangement links TRBV5-6 to TRBJ2-3; D tentatively fits TRBD1 or TRBD2 (6 bases each). V dropped 2 bases and J dropped 2 bases, with 21 bases sitting between them. The length of the CDR3 is 18 residues. Germline CDR1 and CDR2: SGHDT and YYEEEE.

This clone is judged medium-sized. The chain couples TRBV6-1 to TRBJ2-7; D call uncertain. The CDR3 totals 15 residues. With 0 bases removed from V and 2 bases from J, the gap between germline ends came to 11 bases. From germline, CDR1 is MNHNS and CDR2 SASEGT. CDR3 nucleotide sequence: TGTGCCAGCAGTGAAGCGCAAGGCGCCCCCTACGAGCAGTACGTC. It yields the protein CASSEAQGAPYEQYV.

A few counts support this clone. The chain links TRBV6-1 to TRBJ1-1; D remains ambiguous. Germline lookup yields CDR1 MNHNS and CDR2 SASEGT. The CDR3 is 10 residues long. CDR3 DNA sequence: TGTGCGGCGGGTCGGACTGAAGCTTTCTTT. Translated: CAAGRTEAFF.

The rearrangement uses TRBV12-3 or TRBV12-4 and TRBJ1-5, with a weak D call TRBD1 (5 bases). V was cut by 5 bases and J by 3 bases, with 11 bases left in between. CDR3 size: 14 residues. CDR3 region: CASSPHRNNQPQHF. In DNA, the CDR3 is TGTGCCAGCAGTCCTCACAGGAACAATCAGCCCCAGCATTTT.

The chain uses TRBV30 and TRBJ2-7, with TRBD1 as a possible D gene (5 bases). The V end was cut by 6 bases, the J end by 3 bases, with 15 bases between. Germline V gene lookup returns CDR1 GTSNPN and CDR2 SVGIG (reference sequence). The CDR3 covers 13 residues. The CDR3 is CACKGFRSYEQYF. The CDR3, as DNA: TGTGCCTGTAAGGGGTTCAGGAGCTACGAGCAGTACTTC.

This clone counts as medium-sized. The rearrangement links TRBV11-2 to TRBJ1-2, with TRBD1 as a possible D gene (5 bases). Germline CDR1 SGHAT, CDR2 FQNNGV. The germline V and J ends were trimmed by 1 base and 8 bases, with 8 bases remaining between them. This CDR3 has 12 residues. The CDR3 sequence: CASSLVGEGYTF. The CDR3 DNA reads TGTGCCAGCAGCTTAGTGGGGGAAGGCTACACCTTC.

This clone counts as medium-sized. The CDR3 here is CASSYPTGLGGGGELFF. Written as DNA, the CDR3 is TGTGCCAGCAGTTACCCAACCGGACTGGGCGGGGGCGGGGAGCTGTTTTTT. This chain uses TRBV6-5 with TRBJ2-2; 7 positions agree with TRBD2. The CDR3 loop spans 17 amino acids. Trimming took 2 bases from V and 7 from J; bases not matched to a gene: 13. Per germline, CDR1 MNHEY and CDR2 SVGAGI.

By its share, this clone is medium-sized (0.01 to 0.1%). The chain uses TRBV27 and TRBJ2-7; tentatively, D is TRBD1 (5 bases). CDR1 MNHEY and CDR2 SMNVEV come from the germline V gene (reference sequence). The CDR3 runs 14 residues. The germline V and J ends were trimmed by 10 bases and 0 bases, with 16 bases remaining between them. The CDR3 is CATQRGFSSYEQYF. The CDR3 nucleotides read TGTGCCACCCAAAGGGGTTTTAGCTCCTACGAGCAGTACTTC.

This clone was detected only a few times. The chain recombines TRBV27 with TRBJ1-1; D remains ambiguous. CDR1 is MNHEY and CDR2 is SMNVEV in the germline V gene (reference sequence). This CDR3 has 14 amino acids. Trimming pared 3 bases from V and 6 bases from J, leaving 14 bases between. The CDR3 protein is CASSFVVRRAEAFF. The DNA for the CDR3 is TGTGCCAGCAGTTTTGTGGTCCGGCGTGCTGAAGCTTTCTTT.

In this sample, this clone turned up a few times. It may be a read error: a sequence one base away is much more abundant. No conserved phenylalanine or tryptophan ends this CDR3, so it is likely a read error. The chain combines TRBV10-3 with TRBJ1-2, with D perhaps matching TRBD1 (5 bases). Germline V CDR1 and CDR2: ENHRY, SYGVKD. The V end lost 2 bases, the J end lost 4 bases, and 11 bases lay between the germline ends. The CDR3 totals 14 residues. The CDR3 reads CAISEDPGTYGYTL. The CDR3, as DNA: TGTGCCATCAGTGAGGACCCAGGGACCTATGGCTACACCCTC.

The V gene is TRBV7-9, the J gene TRBJ2-5; 10 bases fit TRBD1. This CDR3 is 16 amino acids long. Germline loops: CDR1 SEHNR, CDR2 FQNEAQ (reference sequence). Trimming took 5 bases from V and 5 from J; bases not matched to a gene: 11. This CDR3 is CASSNRDRGVFETQYF. The CDR3 DNA reads as TGTGCCAGCAGCAACCGGGACAGGGGTGTTTTCGAGACCCAGTACTTC. Filled out from reference TRBV7-9 and TRBJ2-5, the complete variable domain reads DTGVSQNPRHKITKRGQNVTFRCDPISEHNRLYWYRQTLGQGPEFLTYFQNEAQLEKSRLLSDRFSAERPKGSFSTLEIQRTEQGDSAMYLCASSNRDRGVFETQYFGPGTRLLVL.

The rearrangement joins TRBV19 to TRBJ2-2; the D gene could be TRBD1 or TRBD2 (5 bases each). The CDR3 contains 13 residues. From germline, CDR1 is LNHDA and CDR2 SQIVND (reference sequence). The germline V and J ends were trimmed by 4 bases and 5 bases, with 8 bases remaining between them. In DNA form, the CDR3 reads TGTGCCAGTAGTACAGGGACGACCGGGGAGCTGTTTTTT. Encoded protein: CASSTGTTGELFF. Using reference TRBV19 and TRBJ2-2 for the parts outside the CDR3, the full variable domain is DGGITQSPKYLFRKEGQNVTLSCEQNLNHDAMYWYRQDPGQGLRLIYYSQIVNDFQKGDIAEGYSVSREKKESFPLTVTSAQKNPTAFYLCASSTGTTGELFFGEGSRLTVL.

This clone was detected a few times. Possible read error: a much larger clone is one base away. The CDR3 sequence is CASSPRQGSWTGEPFF. CDR3 DNA sequence: TGTGCCAGCAGCCCCAGACAGGGGTCATGGACCGGGGAGCCGTTTTTT. V usage is TRBV7-6 and J usage is TRBJ2-2; 8 positions match TRBD1. CDR3 length equals 16 residues. The germline CDR1 and CDR2 sequences are SGHVS and FNYEAQ.